These T cell receptor beta chains were read from a single sample in a study of T cells in localized non-small cell lung cancer. Here immunoSEQ multiplex PCR was the method, and the copy in TCRdb shows in-frame clones only, minus some. The profile covers some 78,000 clones, with 80% to 90% appearing a single time and under 3.5% taken by the ten largest. Specimen: peripheral blood, collected before any cancer treatment. The receptor source for this set is a man aged 40 to 75 with stage I lung adenocarcinoma. Each CDR3 is given with its conserved first and last residue. The D gene is left open where the match is weak. The size field is filled for only some rows; it gives once, few, many or a size class.

clone_size	v_call	j_call	d_call	cdr3_nt	cdr3_aa
few	TRBV15	TRBJ1-5	-	TGTGCCACCGGTAGTTACGGCAGAAGCAATCAGCCCCAGCATTTT	CATGSYGRSNQPQHF
-	TRBV4-3	TRBJ1-1	-	TGCGCCAGCAGCCACGAGTTCGCAGAATACACTGAAGCTTTCTTT	CASSHEFAEYTEAFF
-	TRBV6-1	TRBJ2-1	TRBD1	TGTGCCAGCATACGGACAGGGGGCAATGAGCAGTTCTTC	CASIRTGGNEQFF
-	TRBV7-6	TRBJ2-7	TRBD1	TGTGCCAGCAGCTTACGGACAGGGAATACCTACGAGCAGTACTTC	CASSLRTGNTYEQYF
once	TRBV9	TRBJ2-1	-	TGTGCCAGCAGCGTAGATGGTGGGCTATACAATGAGCAGTTCTTC	CASSVDGGLYNEQFF
-	TRBV9	TRBJ1-4	-	TGTGCCAGCAGCGTAGAGGGGGGAGAAAAACTGTTTTTT	CASSVEGGEKLFF
-	TRBV5-1	TRBJ2-7	TRBD1	TGCGCCAGCAGCTCAGGACAGGGGGCATACGAGCAGTACTTC	CASSSGQGAYEQYF
-	TRBV18	TRBJ2-1	TRBD2	TGTGCCAGCTCACCTTTCAGCGGGGGGGGGCCCTACAATGAGCAGTTCTTC	CASSPFSGGGPYNEQFF
-	TRBV6-4	TRBJ2-7	-	TGTGCCAGCAGTTGCCCTGGGGGCTACGAGCAGTACTTC	CASSCPGGYEQYF
once	TRBV5-8	TRBJ2-3	-	TGTGCCAGCAGCTTGGGTCTCCGGATCACAGATACGCAGTATTTT	CASSLGLRITDTQYF
-	TRBV5-4	TRBJ2-1	TRBD2	TGTGCCAGCAGGGGACTAGCGGGAGGGCCGTTCTTC	CASRGLAGGPFF
-	TRBV6-6	TRBJ2-1	TRBD2	TGTGCCAGCAGGACCCCGGGACTAGCGGGAGCAGACGAGCAGTTCTTC	CASRTPGLAGADEQFF
-	TRBV7-2	TRBJ1-4	-	TGTGCCAGCAGCTACGGGGCCCCGGGAGTAAAACTGTTTTTT	CASSYGAPGVKLFF
-	TRBV19	TRBJ2-3	TRBD2	TGTGCCAGTAGTATAGAACGGACTAGCGGTAGCACAGATACGCAGTATTTT	CASSIERTSGSTDTQYF
once	TRBV30	TRBJ2-5	-	TGTGCCTACTCAGGGCTGGGGGAGACCCAGTACTTC	CAYSGLGETQYF
-	TRBV7-9	TRBJ1-5	TRBD1	TGTGCCAGCAGCGATCAAGGGGGCAGGCCCCAGCATTTT	CASSDQGGRPQHF
-	TRBV19	TRBJ1-4	TRBD1	TGTGCCAGTAGGAGACAGGGGGCATCATATGAAAAACTGTTTTTT	CASRRQGASYEKLFF
-	TRBV5-4	TRBJ2-2	-	TGTGCCAGCAGCTTGGCTCGGGGAGCGGACGGGGAGCTGTTTTTT	CASSLARGADGELFF
once	TRBV10-2	TRBJ2-3	TRBD2	TGCGCCAGCCGGGAACTAGCGGGAGGGCCGGATACGCAGTATTTT	CASRELAGGPDTQYF
-	TRBV10-3	TRBJ2-2	TRBD1	TGTGCCATCAGGGATTCAGTTCCGACAGGGGAGACCGGGGAGCTGTTTTTT	CAIRDSVPTGETGELFF
-	TRBV19	TRBJ1-6	-	TGTGCCAGTATCGGGGACACTTATAATTCACCCCTCCACTTT	CASIGDTYNSPLHF
-	TRBV5-1	TRBJ2-2	TRBD1	TGCGCCAGCAGCTTTGGGACAGGGGGAATATCGACCGGGGAGCTGTTTTTT	CASSFGTGGISTGELFF
-	TRBV6-5	TRBJ1-4	-	TGTGCCAGCAAGGAACAGGGTATTGAAAAACTGTTTTTT	CASKEQGIEKLFF
-	TRBV9	TRBJ1-1	-	TGTGCCAGCAGCCCTCGTAGGGACATGGGAACTGAAGCTTTCTTT	CASSPRRDMGTEAFF
-	TRBV7-2	TRBJ1-6	-	TGTGCCAGCAGCTCCTTGGGGGGCCCTGGGAGGTCCCTCCACTTT	CASSSLGGPGRSLHF
-	TRBV7-3	TRBJ2-2	TRBD1	TGTGCCAGCAGCGTACGAGGACAGGGTCTGGGCACCGGGGAGCTGTTTTTT	CASSVRGQGLGTGELFF
-	TRBV27	TRBJ2-7	-	TGTGCCAGCAGTTTATCGAGGGGGGGCGAGCAGTACTTC	CASSLSRGGEQYF
-	TRBV28	TRBJ1-2	-	TGTGCCAGCCAAGAGGGGAGAGGACAGATCTATGGCTACACCTTC	CASQEGRGQIYGYTF
-	TRBV9	TRBJ2-5	TRBD2	TGTGCCAGCACCGAGCAAGCGGGAGGGCCGGGGACCCAGTACTTC	CASTEQAGGPGTQYF
-	TRBV6-8	TRBJ2-5	TRBD2	TGTGCCAGCAGTCGACGGCCCCTAGCGGGAAACCAAGAGACCCAGTACTTC	CASSRRPLAGNQETQYF
-	TRBV30	TRBJ1-2	-	TGTGCCTGGAGTGGGCAACAGGGTATTGGCTATGGCTACACCTTC	CAWSGQQGIGYGYTF
-	TRBV4-2	TRBJ2-1	TRBD2	TGTGCCAGCAGCCCCGGGACTAGCGGGAATAATGAGCAGTTCTTC	CASSPGTSGNNEQFF
-	TRBV7-9	TRBJ2-7	-	TGTGCCAGCAGCCCTTACCCGGCAGGGAGGAACGAGCAGTACTTC	CASSPYPAGRNEQYF
once	TRBV9	TRBJ2-5	-	TGTGCCAGCAGCGCCGAACCTGAGGAGACCCAGTACTTC	CASSAEPEETQYF
-	TRBV14	TRBJ2-1	-	TGTGCCAGCAGCCCCAACCTACCGGGGGGCTTTCAGTTCTTC	CASSPNLPGGFQFF
-	TRBV10-3	TRBJ1-1	TRBD1	TGTGCCATCAGCCCCGGGACAGGGATTATGAACACTGAAGCTTTCTTT	CAISPGTGIMNTEAFF
-	TRBV5-4	TRBJ2-6	-	TGTGCCAGCAGCTTGAATTACATGGCAGGACTTAGCTCTGGGGCCAACGTCCTGACTTTC	CASSLNYMAGLSSGANVLTF
-	TRBV5-6	TRBJ1-1	-	TGTGCCAGCAGCTGGAAGGACGGAGCGAGGTCTTTCTTT	CASSWKDGARSFF
few	TRBV5-1	TRBJ2-2	TRBD2	TGCGCCAGCAGCTTGACCAGCGGGGCGAACACCGGGGAGCTGTTTTTT	CASSLTSGANTGELFF
-	TRBV11-2	TRBJ2-7	-	TGTGCCAGCAGCGACCCAGTGGATTCCTACGAGCAGTACTTC	CASSDPVDSYEQYF